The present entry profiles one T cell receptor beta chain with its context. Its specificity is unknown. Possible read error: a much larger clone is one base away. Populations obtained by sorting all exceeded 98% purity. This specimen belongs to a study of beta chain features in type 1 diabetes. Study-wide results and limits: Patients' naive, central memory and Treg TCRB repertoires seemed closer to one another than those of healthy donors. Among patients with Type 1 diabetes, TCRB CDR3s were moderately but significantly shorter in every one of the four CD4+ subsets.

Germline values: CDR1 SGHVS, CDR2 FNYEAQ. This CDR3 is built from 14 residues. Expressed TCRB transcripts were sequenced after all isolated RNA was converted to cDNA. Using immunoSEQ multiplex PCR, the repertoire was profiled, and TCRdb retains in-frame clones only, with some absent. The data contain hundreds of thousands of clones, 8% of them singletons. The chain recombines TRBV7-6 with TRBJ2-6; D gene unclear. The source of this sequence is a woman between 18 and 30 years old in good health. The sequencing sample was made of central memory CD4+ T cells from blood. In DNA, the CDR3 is TGTGCCGGCAGCTCACCGACTGGGGCCAACGTCCTGACTTTC. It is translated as CAGSSPTGANVLTF.